These T cell receptor beta chains were read from a single sample in a study of T cell repertoires and HLA-DP antigens. These receptors have no identified antigens. Generated by immunoSEQ multiplex PCR, the TCRdb table keeps only in-frame clones and is missing some. The table records about 120,000 clones, nearly 95% of them present only once. Sample: CD4+ T cells from PBMCs. These receptors came from a woman aged 18-29 years in good health and CMV-seronegative. CDR3s include the opening cysteine and the closing phenylalanine or tryptophan. A D gene is named only where the DNA matches it firmly. Expanded clones are given a class, and other clones once, few, many or no size at all.

>TRBJ1-5|NA|NA|13|TRBV28
CASKIRGFQPQHF
TGTGCCAGCAAGATCCGGGGCTTTCAGCCCCAGCATTTT
>TRBJ2-7|NA|TRBD1|14|TRBV2
CASSSGTGGYEQYF
TGTGCCAGCAGCTCCGGGACAGGGGGCTACGAGCAGTACTTC
>TRBJ1-1|NA|NA|17|TRBV5-1
CASSPSFGEVLNTEAFF
TGCGCCAGCAGCCCGTCTTTCGGGGAGGTCCTGAACACTGAAGCTTTCTTT
>TRBJ1-2|NA|TRBD1|15|TRBV28
CASSSPQGNLNGYTF
TGTGCCAGCAGTTCGCCACAGGGGAACTTAAATGGCTACACCTTC
>TRBJ1-3|NA|TRBD1|15|TRBV7-9
CASSLDRGSGNTIYF
TGTGCCAGCAGCTTGGACAGGGGGAGTGGAAACACCATATATTTT
>TRBJ2-7|NA|NA|14|TRBV11-2
CASSPLAGPYEQYF
TGTGCCAGCAGCCCGTTAGCAGGACCCTACGAGCAGTACTTC
>TRBJ2-2|NA|TRBD1|16|TRBV5-1
CASSFWGQADTGELFF
TGCGCCAGCAGCTTCTGGGGACAGGCGGACACCGGGGAGCTGTTTTTT
>TRBJ2-5|NA|NA|15|TRBV11-2
CASSSGVKSQETQYF
TGTGCCAGCAGCTCCGGGGTAAAAAGCCAAGAGACCCAGTACTTC
>TRBJ2-5|once|NA|15|TRBV19
CASSSDLFPKETQYF
TGTGCCAGTAGTTCCGACTTGTTCCCCAAGGAGACCCAGTACTTC
>TRBJ2-1|NA|NA|11|TRBV20-1
CSARASYEQFF
TGCAGTGCTAGAGCCTCGTATGAGCAGTTCTTC
>TRBJ1-2|NA|NA|15|TRBV5-4
CASRYTGTSNYGYTF
TGTGCCAGCAGATACACAGGCACTTCTAACTATGGCTACACCTTC
>TRBJ1-5|NA|NA|14|TRBV19
CASAEGRSNQPQHF
TGTGCCAGTGCCGAGGGGCGAAGTAATCAGCCCCAGCATTTT
>TRBJ2-2|once|NA|13|TRBV11-2
CASSIVDTGELFF
TGTGCCAGCAGCATCGTGGACACCGGGGAGCTGTTTTTT
>TRBJ2-2|NA|NA|16|TRBV11-2
CASSLDRRGYTGELFF
TGTGCCAGCAGCTTAGACCGTAGAGGGTACACCGGGGAGCTGTTTTTT
>TRBJ1-1|NA|NA|13|TRBV19
CASSSPATYPAFF
TGTGCCAGTAGTAGCCCGGCGACCTATCCGGCTTTCTTT
>TRBJ1-3|few|NA|16|TRBV7-9
CASSLALRETGNTIYF
TGTGCCAGCAGCTTAGCGCTACGGGAAACTGGAAACACCATATATTTT
>TRBJ2-6|NA|NA|18|TRBV4-2
CASSQETGRYSGANVLTF
TGTGCCAGCAGCCAAGAAACGGGACGCTACTCTGGGGCCAACGTCCTGACTTTC
>TRBJ2-7|once|NA|14|TRBV5-4
CASSLEQAVYEQYF
TGTGCCAGCAGCTTAGAACAGGCCGTCTACGAGCAGTACTTC
>TRBJ1-4|NA|NA|15|TRBV2
CASRGEDGRNEKLFF
TGTGCCAGCAGGGGGGAGGACGGCCGAAATGAAAAACTGTTTTTT
>TRBJ1-6|once|TRBD1|14|TRBV30
CACPYRGSNSPLHF
TGTGCCTGCCCATACAGGGGCTCCAATTCACCCCTCCACTTT
>TRBJ1-5|NA|NA|13|TRBV7-3
CASSLRGNQPQHF
TGTGCCAGCAGCTTACGAGGCAATCAGCCCCAGCATTTT
>TRBJ2-3|NA|TRBD2|16|TRBV5-1
CASSLGLAGATDTQYF
TGCGCCAGCAGCTTGGGTTTAGCGGGGGCCACAGATACGCAGTATTTT
>TRBJ1-4|once|NA|15|TRBV6-1
CASSEVGATNEKLFF
TGTGCCAGCAGTGAAGTCGGTGCAACTAATGAAAAACTGTTTTTT
>TRBJ1-1|NA|NA|15|TRBV6-5
CASSYESSSNTEAFF
TGTGCCAGCAGTTACGAGTCGAGCTCGAACACTGAAGCTTTCTTT
>TRBJ2-7|few|NA|15|TRBV19
CATTARRGAVYEQYF
TGTGCCACCACCGCCAGGAGGGGGGCCGTCTACGAGCAGTACTTC
>TRBJ1-2|NA|TRBD1|13|TRBV5-1
CASSLTTGVGYTF
TGCGCCAGCAGCTTGACGACAGGGGTAGGCTACACCTTC
>TRBJ1-5|NA|NA|13|TRBV5-8
CASSGGGRQPQHF
TGTGCCAGCAGCGGGGGGGGTCGGCAGCCCCAGCATTTT
>TRBJ2-4|NA|NA|13|TRBV28
CASSLAGVDIQYF
TGTGCCAGCAGTTTAGCAGGGGTGGACATTCAGTACTTC
>TRBJ1-1|NA|NA|15|TRBV5-6
CASSLQGRANTEAFF
TGTGCCAGCAGCTTGCAGGGAAGGGCTAACACTGAAGCTTTCTTT
>TRBJ2-7|NA|NA|15|TRBV7-3
CASSLRTDEGYEQYF
TGTGCCAGCAGCTTAAGGACCGACGAAGGCTACGAGCAGTACTTC
>TRBJ1-2|few|NA|13|TRBV28
CASRISTDYGYTF
TGTGCCAGCAGGATCAGTACGGACTATGGCTACACCTTC
>TRBJ2-5|NA|NA|12|TRBV4-1
CASSQAEETQYF
TGCGCCAGCAGCCAAGCGGAGGAGACCCAGTACTTC
>TRBJ2-3|NA|TRBD2|17|TRBV18
CASSPSGLAGGTDTQYF
TGTGCCAGCTCACCAAGTGGACTAGCGGGGGGGACAGATACGCAGTATTTT
>TRBJ2-1|NA|NA|18|TRBV21-1
CASSGWTSGTELWGEQFF
TGTGCCAGCAGCGGATGGACTAGCGGAACCGAACTCTGGGGGGAGCAGTTCTTC
>TRBJ1-6|NA|TRBD1|18|TRBV2
CASSLGQGMGSYNSPLHF
TGTGCCAGCAGCCTAGGACAGGGTATGGGCTCCTATAATTCACCCCTCCACTTT
>TRBJ2-1|NA|NA|14|TRBV29-1
CSVEDLIDYNEQLF
TGCAGCGTTGAAGATCTTATAGACTACAATGAGCAGCTCTTC
>TRBJ2-3|once|TRBD1|14|TRBV5-5
CASTRQGFTDTQYF
TGTGCCAGCACCCGACAGGGATTCACAGATACGCAGTATTTT
>TRBJ2-1|NA|NA|14|TRBV5-1
CASSLTSRYNEQFF
TGCGCCAGCAGCTTGACTAGTAGGTACAATGAGCAGTTCTTC
>TRBJ1-6|NA|TRBD1|14|TRBV5-4
CASSRGQGTSPLHF
TGTGCCAGCAGCCGCGGACAGGGGACTTCACCCCTCCACTTT
>TRBJ1-2|once|NA|15|TRBV9
CASSVGGQGPYGYTF
TGTGCCAGCAGCGTAGGGGGGCAGGGGCCCTATGGCTACACCTTC